The clone carrying this TCR beta chain was observed at least ten times. Amplification targeted TCR beta CDR3 regions from RNA transcripts. HTBI primers were used for first-round RT-PCR of the TCR CDR3. TCRdb reprocessed the multiplex PCR reads with MiXCR, giving one entry per CDR3 protein. The sample records 250,000 to 300,000 distinct CDR3 sequences, roughly 14% being singletons. The length of the CDR3 is 14 residues. The V end was cut by 0 bases, the J end by 5 bases, with 11 bases between. Germline V gene data show CDR1 as SGHDT and CDR2 as YYEEEE. Clinical symptoms, serum thyroxine, TRAb, thyroid ultrasound and orbital computed tomography informed diagnoses. The sample belongs to a study of T cells in Graves' hyperthyroidism and ophthalmopathy. Study background: The authors collected peripheral blood at initial diagnosis, before any treatment.

This sequence originates from a woman under 40 with Graves' hyperthyroidism that later progressed to Graves' ophthalmopathy. The sample taken for sequencing was blood. The chain combines TRBV5-6 with TRBJ2-5; D is perhaps TRBD2 (5 bases). CDR3 sequence (DNA): TGTGCCAGCAGCTTGGAACTAGTTCCGGAGACCCAGTACTTC. Its protein product is CASSLELVPETQYF.